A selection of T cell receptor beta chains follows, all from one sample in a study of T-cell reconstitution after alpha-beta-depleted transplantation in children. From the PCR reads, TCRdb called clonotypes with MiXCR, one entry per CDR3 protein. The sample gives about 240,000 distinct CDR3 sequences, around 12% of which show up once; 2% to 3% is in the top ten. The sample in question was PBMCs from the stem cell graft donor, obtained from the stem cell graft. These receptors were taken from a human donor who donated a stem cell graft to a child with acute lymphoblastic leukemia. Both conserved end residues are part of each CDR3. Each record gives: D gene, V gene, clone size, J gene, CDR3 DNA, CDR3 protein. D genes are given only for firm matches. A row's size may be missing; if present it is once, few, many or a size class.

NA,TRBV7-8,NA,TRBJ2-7,TGTGCCAGCAGAATAACAGAGGGGAACTCCTACGAGCAGTACTTC,CASRITEGNSYEQYF
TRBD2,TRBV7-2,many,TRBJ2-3,TGTGCCAGCAGCGCTCCGGGGGGGGCCACAGATACGCAGTATTTT,CASSAPGGATDTQYF
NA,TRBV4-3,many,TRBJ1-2,TGCGCCAGCAGCCAAGGGTCAGGGGAAGGCTACACCTTC,CASSQGSGEGYTF
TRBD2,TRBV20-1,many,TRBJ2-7,TGCAGTGCTGAGACGGCCTCGCGGGGGGACGAGCAGTACTTC,CSAETASRGDEQYF
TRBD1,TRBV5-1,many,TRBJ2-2,TGCGCCAGCCGAACCGGACAGGGGGGTTCCAACACCGGGGAGCTGTTTTTT,CASRTGQGGSNTGELFF
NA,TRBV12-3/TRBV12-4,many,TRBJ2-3,TGTGCCAGCAGTTTAACGACTACGCCTTACACAGATACGCAGTATTTT,CASSLTTTPYTDTQYF
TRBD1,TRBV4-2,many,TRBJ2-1,TGTGCCAGCAGCCAAGATAAAGTATTAGGACAGGGGGTACCGGACTTTTACAATGAGCAGTTCTTC,CASSQDKVLGQGVPDFYNEQFF
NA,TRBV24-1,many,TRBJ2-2,TGTGCCACCAGTGATTTCCGGGGGCCGAACACCGGGGAGCTGTTTTTT,CATSDFRGPNTGELFF
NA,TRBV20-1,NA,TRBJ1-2,TGCAGTGCTAGACCTGGCCGGGGTGGGGATGGCTACACCTTC,CSARPGRGGDGYTF
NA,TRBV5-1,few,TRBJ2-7,TGCGCCAGCAGTGGAATGGGGGTATTTCCCTACGAGCAGTACTTC,CASSGMGVFPYEQYF
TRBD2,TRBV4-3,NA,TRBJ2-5,TGCGCCAGCAGCCTGGGCCAGCGGGGCGAGACCCAGTACTTC,CASSLGQRGETQYF
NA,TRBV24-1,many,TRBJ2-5,TGTGCCACCAGTAATCCAGCGCAAGAGACCCAGTACTTC,CATSNPAQETQYF
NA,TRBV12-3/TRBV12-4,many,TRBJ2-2,TGTGCCAGCAGTTTAGGCCGGGCGCCGGACACCGGGGAGCTGTTTTTT,CASSLGRAPDTGELFF
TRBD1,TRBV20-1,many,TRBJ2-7,TGCAGTGACAGGGGTTCCTACGAGCAGTACTTC,CSDRGSYEQYF
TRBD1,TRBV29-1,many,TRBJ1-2,TGCAGCGTTGAGGACAGGGGTTATGGCTACACCTTC,CSVEDRGYGYTF
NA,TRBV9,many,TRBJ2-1,TGTGCCAGCAGCGCCGCCCTAGGCGAGCAGTTCTTC,CASSAALGEQFF
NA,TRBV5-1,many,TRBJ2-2,TGCGCCAGCAGCTTGGATGCAGGGATCAACACCGGGGAGCTGTTTTTT,CASSLDAGINTGELFF
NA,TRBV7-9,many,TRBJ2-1,TGTGCCAGCAAGGGGGAGGGCCAATACAATGAGCAGTTCTTC,CASKGEGQYNEQFF
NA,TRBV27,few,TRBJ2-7,TGTGCCACCCCGGGGGACGAGCAGTACTTC,CATPGDEQYF
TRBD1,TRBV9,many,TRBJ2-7,TGTGCCAGCAGCGTGGCCCCCGGACAGGACTTTTACGAGCAGTACTTC,CASSVAPGQDFYEQYF
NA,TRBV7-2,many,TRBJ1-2,TGTGCCAGCAGCTTAGTTAACTATGGCTACACCTTC,CASSLVNYGYTF
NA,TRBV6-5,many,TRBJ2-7,TGTGCCAGCAGTTACACGGACTTCTCCTACGAGCAGTACTTC,CASSYTDFSYEQYF
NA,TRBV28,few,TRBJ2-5,TGTGCCAGCAGTCGTGGGACTGTTTTTCAAGAGACCCAGTACTTC,CASSRGTVFQETQYF
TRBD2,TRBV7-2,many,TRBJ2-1,TGTGCCAGCAGCGCTGGACTAGGCCCCTACAATGAGCAGTTCTTC,CASSAGLGPYNEQFF
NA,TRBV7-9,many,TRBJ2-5,TGTGCCAGCAGGGGACCTCTAGAGACCCAGTACTTC,CASRGPLETQYF
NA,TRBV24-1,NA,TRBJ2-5,TGTGCCACCAGTCGACATGGAGCAGAGACCCAGTACTTC,CATSRHGAETQYF
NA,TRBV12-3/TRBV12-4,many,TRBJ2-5,TGTGCCAGCAGTTCCCGGGGGGAGACCCAGTACTTC,CASSSRGETQYF
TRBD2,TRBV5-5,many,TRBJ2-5,TGTGCCAGCAGCCGTATGGGCGGGGGAGCAGGCGAGACCCAGTACTTC,CASSRMGGGAGETQYF
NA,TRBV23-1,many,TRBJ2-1,TGCGCCAGCAGTCTAATCAGGGACCAGTTCTTC,CASSLIRDQFF
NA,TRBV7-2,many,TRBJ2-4,TGTGCCAGCACCACAGTACCGGGAGTGAACAAAAACATTCAGTACTTC,CASTTVPGVNKNIQYF
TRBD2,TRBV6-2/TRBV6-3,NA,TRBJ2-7,TGTGCCAGCAGCTTACTAGCGGGACTCTCCTACGAGCAGTACTTC,CASSLLAGLSYEQYF
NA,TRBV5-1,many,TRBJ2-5,TGCGCCAGCAGCTTGAGTGGCGGGACAAGGGAGACCCAGTACTTC,CASSLSGGTRETQYF
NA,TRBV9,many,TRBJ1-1,TGTGCCAGCAGCGAGGGCCCGACCGACACTGAAGCTTTCTTT,CASSEGPTDTEAFF
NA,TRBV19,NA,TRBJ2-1,TGTGCCAGTACCACCCACAATGAGCAGTTCTTC,CASTTHNEQFF
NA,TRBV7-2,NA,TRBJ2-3,TGTGCCAGCAGCTTGGGAAGATCTAGCGCAGATACGCAGTATTTT,CASSLGRSSADTQYF
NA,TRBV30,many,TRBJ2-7,TGTGCCTGGAAAATGGGACCCTACGAGCAGTACTTC,CAWKMGPYEQYF
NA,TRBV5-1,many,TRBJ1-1,TGCGCCAGCAGCTGGCGGGACAAAGACACTGAAGCTTTCTTT,CASSWRDKDTEAFF
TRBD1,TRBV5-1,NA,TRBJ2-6,TGCGCCAGCAGCTTGGTCGGGGGACAGGGGGCGCCTGGGACCAACGTCCTGACTTTC,CASSLVGGQGAPGTNVLTF
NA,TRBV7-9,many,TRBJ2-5,TGTGCCAGCGGGGTTCGGGAAGCCCAAGAGACCCAGTACTTC,CASGVREAQETQYF
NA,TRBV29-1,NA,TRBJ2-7,TGCAGCGTTGGGGTCTCCTACGAGCAGTACTTC,CSVGVSYEQYF
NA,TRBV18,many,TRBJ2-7,TGTGCCAGCTCACCTTCTCACGGGAGCTACGAGCAGTACTTC,CASSPSHGSYEQYF
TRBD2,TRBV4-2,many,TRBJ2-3,TGTGCCAGCAGCGGGCTAAGCGGGGAAAAAACAGATACTGTGTCCCAGTATTTT,CASSGLSGEKTDTVSQYF
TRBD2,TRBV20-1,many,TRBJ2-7,TGCAGTGCTCTCATGTTTGGGCGGGAGCCCAACGAGCAGTACTTC,CSALMFGREPNEQYF
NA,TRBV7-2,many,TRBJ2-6,TGTGCCAGCAGCTTAGACAGCTCTGGGGCCAACGTCCTGACTTTC,CASSLDSSGANVLTF